Presented here are 5 T cell receptor beta chains from one specimen sequenced in a study of OX40 agonist ivuxolimab in advanced cancers. Generated by immunoSEQ multiplex PCR, the TCRdb table keeps only in-frame clones and is missing some. The profile shows some 58,000 clones, around 93% of them singletons. Source: CD4+ or CD8+ T cells sorted from blood, taken in a trial of the OX40 agonist ivuxolimab. The receptors shown here come from an adult with an advanced solid tumor such as melanoma, head and neck, liver or kidney cancer.

J is TRBJ2-1 and V is TRBV9; TRBD2 matches at 7 bases. The CDR3 covers 16 residues. Germline CDR1 and CDR2: SGDLS and YYNGEE. The J segment lost 4 bases and the V segment lost 4 bases, leaving 11 bases of the junction unmatched. CDR3 sequence (DNA): TGTGCCAGCAGCAAATCGGGCCTAGCGGCTTACAATGAGCAGTTCTTC. Translated, it gives CASSKSGLAAYNEQFF.

This chain uses TRBV18 with TRBJ1-4; possibly TRBD1 for D (5 bases). There are 16 residues in the CDR3. Trimming pared 0 bases from V and 6 bases from J, leaving 14 bases between. Germline assignment: CDR1 KGHSH and CDR2 LQKENI. The CDR3: CASSPPGAREDEKLFF. The CDR3, as DNA: TGTGCCAGCTCACCACCCGGGGCCAGGGAGGATGAAAAACTGTTTTTT.

This chain uses TRBV19 with TRBJ2-1; 8 bases align to TRBD2. Trimming took 0 bases from V and 4 from J; bases not matched to a gene: 11. Germline V gene sequence: CDR1 LNHDA, CDR2 SQIVND (reference sequence). This CDR3 spans 18 amino acids. CDR3 sequence (DNA): TGTGCCAGTAGTATAGATTTGGCGAGCGGGAGTTGGTACAATGAGCAGTTCTTC. It is translated as CASSIDLASGSWYNEQFF.

V usage is TRBV6-5 and J usage is TRBJ1-1; 7 bases fit TRBD1. V dropped 7 bases and J dropped 1; count of bases not matched to a gene: 9. From germline, CDR1 is MNHEY and CDR2 SVGAGI. This CDR3 has 15 residues. CDR3 nucleotides: TGTGCCAGCACCCACGGGGACAGAGGGAACACTGAAGCTTTCTTT. Translation: CASTHGDRGNTEAFF.

The CDR3 here is CASSMVGHPLSSYEQYF. CDR3 nucleotide sequence: TGTGCCAGTAGTATGGTGGGCCATCCCCTCTCCTCCTACGAGCAGTACTTC. This chain uses TRBV19 with TRBJ2-7; unclear D gene. CDR3 size: 17 residues. Deletions cut 3 bases from V and 0 bases from J, with 18 bases between. Germline V gene data show CDR1 as LNHDA and CDR2 as SQIVND (reference sequence).